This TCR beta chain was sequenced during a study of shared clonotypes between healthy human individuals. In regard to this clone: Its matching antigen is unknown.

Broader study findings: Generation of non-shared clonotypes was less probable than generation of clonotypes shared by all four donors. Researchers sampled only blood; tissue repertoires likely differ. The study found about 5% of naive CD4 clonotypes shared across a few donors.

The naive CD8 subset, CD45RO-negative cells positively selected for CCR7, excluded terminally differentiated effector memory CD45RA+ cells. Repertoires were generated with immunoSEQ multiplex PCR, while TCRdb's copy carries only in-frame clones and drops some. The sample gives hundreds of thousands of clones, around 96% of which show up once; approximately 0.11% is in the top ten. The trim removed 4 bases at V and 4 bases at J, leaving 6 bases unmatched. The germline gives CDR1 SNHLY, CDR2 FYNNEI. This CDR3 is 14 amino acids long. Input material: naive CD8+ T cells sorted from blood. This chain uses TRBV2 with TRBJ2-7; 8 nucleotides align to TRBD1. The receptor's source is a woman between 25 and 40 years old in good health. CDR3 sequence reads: CASSGRTGTYEQYF. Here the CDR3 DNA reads TGTGCCAGCAGTGGGAGGACAGGGACGTACGAGCAGTACTTC.